This T cell receptor beta chain derives from a study of CD8 T cells in Susac syndrome. General observations from the study: The authors acknowledged that the study's TCR sequencing and HLA analysis involved relatively few individuals.

After extraction with the RNeasy kit, about 0.5 to 1 ug of the RNA was reverse transcribed using random hexamers. Amplification of TCR beta CDR3 by immunoSEQ multiplex PCR spanned 54 Vbeta and 13 Jbeta. TCRdb recomputed calls from the immunoSEQ multiplex PCR reads with MiXCR, one row per CDR3 protein. This table has around 80,000 distinct CDR3 sequences, approximately 93% appearing once. About this clonotype itself: Its target is not known.

Looked up from germline, CDR1 is MDHEN and CDR2 is SYDVKM. V gave up 8 bases and J gave up 2 bases, with 6 bases separating them. The CDR3 consists of 11 residues. The TCR sequence derives from a human donor with Susac syndrome. V usage is TRBV28 and J usage is TRBJ2-5; D may be TRBD2 (5 bases). The material sequenced was CD8+ T cells from PBMCs. The CDR3 spells CASEGQETQYF. The CDR3 bases are TGTGCCAGCGAGGGACAAGAGACCCAGTACTTC.